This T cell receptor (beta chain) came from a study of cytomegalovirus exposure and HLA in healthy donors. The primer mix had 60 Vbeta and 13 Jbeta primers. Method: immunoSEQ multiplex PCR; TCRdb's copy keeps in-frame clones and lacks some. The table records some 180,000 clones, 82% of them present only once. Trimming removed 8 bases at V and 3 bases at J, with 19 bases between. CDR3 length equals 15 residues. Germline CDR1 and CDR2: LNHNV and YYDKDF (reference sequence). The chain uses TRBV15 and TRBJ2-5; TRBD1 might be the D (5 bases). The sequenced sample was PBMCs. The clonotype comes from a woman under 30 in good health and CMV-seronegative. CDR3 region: CATGAGGRTKETQYF. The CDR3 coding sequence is TGTGCCACCGGGGCCGGCGGTCGGACCAAAGAGACCCAGTACTTC. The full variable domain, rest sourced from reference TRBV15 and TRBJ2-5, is DAMVIQNPRYQVTQFGKPVTLSCSQTLNHNVMYWYQQKSSQAPKLLFHYYDKDFNNEADTPDNFQSRRPNTSFCFLDIRSPGLGDTAMYLCATGAGGRTKETQYFGPGTRLLVL.